The 3 T cell receptor beta chains listed next were all sequenced from one sample in a study of molecular identifiers for immune sequencing clone quantification. TCRdb re-derived calls from the PCR reads in MiXCR, one entry per CDR3 protein. The sample records 460,000 or so distinct CDR3 sequences, under 30% being singletons. Material: naive CD8+ T cells from blood, with Jurkat cell RNA spiked in. As for subset: FACS-sorted CD8+CD4-CCR7+CD45RA+ naive T cells. The receptor set was obtained from a human donor in good health. Some libraries in this study had Jurkat cell RNA spiked in.

This clonotype was picked up a small number of times. This chain uses TRBV7-9 with TRBJ2-1, with TRBD1 identical over 8 bases. The CDR3 is made up of 16 amino acids. V was clipped by 4 bases and J by 2 bases; unmatched bases: 7. Germline CDR1 and CDR2: SEHNR and FQNEAQ (reference sequence). Written as DNA, the CDR3 is TGTGCCAGCAGCTCTACCCGGGACAGGACCTACAATGAGCAGTTCTTC. Translation gives CASSSTRDRTYNEQFF.

This clonotype has a handful of counts. The chain combines TRBV28 with TRBJ1-1; the D gene is possibly TRBD1 (5 bases). V lost 3 bases and J 5 bases, leaving 10 bases between the germline ends. From germline, CDR1 is MDHEN and CDR2 SYDVKM. The CDR3 is 13 residues long. The chain's CDR3 is CASSFAGRTEAFF. DNA for the CDR3: TGTGCCAGCAGTTTCGCAGGGAGGACTGAAGCTTTCTTT.

V is TRBV27 and J is TRBJ2-1, with TRBD2 matching over 12 bases. Germline trimming cut 4 bases from V and 9 bases from J; bases unmatched to any gene: 7. From germline, CDR1 is MNHEY and CDR2 SMNVEV (reference sequence). This CDR3 has 15 amino acids. The CDR3 nucleotides are TGTGCCAGCAGTTACCCTAGCGGGAGGGCCGGTGAGCAGTTCTTC. This gives the protein CASSYPSGRAGEQFF.